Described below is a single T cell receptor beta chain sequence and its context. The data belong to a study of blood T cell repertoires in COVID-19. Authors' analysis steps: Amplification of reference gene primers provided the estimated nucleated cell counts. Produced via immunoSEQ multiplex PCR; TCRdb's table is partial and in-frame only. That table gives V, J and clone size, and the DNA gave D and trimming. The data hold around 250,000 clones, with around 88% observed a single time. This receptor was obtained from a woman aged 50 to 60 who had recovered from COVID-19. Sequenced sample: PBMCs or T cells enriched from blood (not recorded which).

CDR3 protein: CASSFRTGGNTEAFF. The CDR3, as DNA: TGTGCCAGCAGCTTTCGTACAGGGGGGAACACTGAAGCTTTCTTT. The chain combines TRBV7-9 with TRBJ1-1, with TRBD1 identical over 8 bases. Germline V lookup: CDR1 SEHNR, CDR2 FQNEAQ (reference sequence). V was pared by 3 bases and J by 1 base, with 4 bases of the junction left unmatched. This CDR3 has 15 residues.